This T cell receptor (beta chain) comes out of a study of molecular identifiers for immune sequencing clone quantification. Whole-study context: RNA from 20,000 or 100,000 naive CD8 cells was split five ways in replicates, with four sequenced. Whole-study findings and limits: Detection of one spiked Jurkat cell's TCR RNA reportedly worked in one million naive cells.

CDR1 and CDR2 (germline): SNHLY, FYNNEI. The trim removed 3 bases at V and 6 bases at J, leaving 4 bases unmatched. This CDR3 region has 13 residues. This clonotype was observed many times. Its antigen is as yet unknown. With listed TCR primers and previously described methods, bulk TCR libraries were prepared. TCRdb independently ran MiXCR on the PCR reads; one entry per CDR3 protein. The sample has about 300,000 distinct CDR3 sequences; 20% to 25% are singletons. Isolation of naive CD8 T cells was achieved by sorting on a CD8+CD4-CCR7+CD45RA+ phenotype. This clonotype was sampled from a human donor in good health. Some libraries in this study had Jurkat cell RNA spiked in. This chain joins TRBV2 and TRBJ1-1; 7 nucleotides agree with TRBD1. Specimen: naive CD8+ T cells from blood, with Jurkat cell RNA spiked in. The sample's subset: FACS-sorted CD8+CD4-CCR7+CD45RA+ naive T cells. CDR3 sequence: CASSDRDSPEAFF. CDR3 DNA: TGTGCCAGCAGTGACAGGGACAGCCCTGAAGCTTTCTTT.